A selection of T cell receptor beta chains follows, all from one sample in a study of blood T cell repertoires in COVID-19. Sequencing used immunoSEQ multiplex PCR; TCRdb keeps in-frame clones, though not all of them. The table records some 120,000 clones, around 87% of them present only once. Sequencing input: peripheral blood. The receptors were gathered from a woman aged 55 to 70 with acute or convalescent COVID-19. Each CDR3 is given with its conserved first and last residue. Each record gives: V gene, J gene, CDR3 length, CDR3 protein.

TRBV24-1	TRBJ2-3	15	CAIDRGQGGTDTQYF
TRBV10-1	TRBJ2-3	14	CASSAQREMDTQYF
TRBV9	TRBJ1-2	14	CASSVVSANYGYTF
TRBV15	TRBJ2-2	16	CATSRGRTGGTGELFF
TRBV5-1	TRBJ2-5	16	CASSNPGWTGQETQYF
TRBV29-1	TRBJ2-6	15	CSVGLGIAGANVLTF
TRBV2	TRBJ2-5	15	CASSEQRVVQETQYF
TRBV19	TRBJ2-1	16	CASSMGSTLVLNEQFF
TRBV5-4	TRBJ1-3	16	CASSRTGRVSGNTIYF
TRBV5-1	TRBJ1-2	13	CASSFTGDYGYTF
TRBV7-9	TRBJ2-6	17	CASSPHSQFSGANVLTF
TRBV4-1	TRBJ2-2	15	CASRVTSSSPGELFF
TRBV2	TRBJ1-2	13	CASSTGGAYGYTF
TRBV5-1	TRBJ1-6	13	CASSLAGDPPLHF
TRBV2	TRBJ1-1	13	CASVGGHRTEAFF
TRBV19	TRBJ1-1	14	CASTSFDSNTEAFF
TRBV7-2	TRBJ1-5	15	CASSRDRGAIQPQHF
TRBV6-5	TRBJ1-3	13	CASHSNSGNTIYF
TRBV5-5	TRBJ1-3	18	CASSQEEQGVLSGNTIYF
TRBV6-6	TRBJ1-6	17	CASSPTGGNALGSPLHF
TRBV6-2/TRBV6-3	TRBJ1-6	17	CASSYSGLPGENSPLHF
TRBV5-1	TRBJ1-4	14	CASRPTGGPEKLFF
TRBV28	TRBJ1-5	16	CATVSPADRVYQPQHF
TRBV4-2	TRBJ2-2	17	CASSQDLLAGGTGELFF
TRBV27	TRBJ1-2	16	CASSFNSPRGNYGYTF
TRBV4-1	TRBJ2-7	13	CASSQGREYEQYF
TRBV4-1	TRBJ2-1	14	CASSQVRSYNEQFF
TRBV7-9	TRBJ2-5	15	CASSSVRGTAKTQYF
TRBV28	TRBJ1-2	15	CASSSGGVLLGGYTF
TRBV19	TRBJ2-1	15	CASSRQGEDYNEQFF
TRBV27	TRBJ1-1	14	CASSLSTGNTEAFF
TRBV5-4	TRBJ2-7	13	CASSLDPGMEQYF
TRBV6-6	TRBJ1-2	12	CASRTGSSGYTF
TRBV6-1	TRBJ1-2	15	CASSEEVQGPYGYTF
TRBV7-2	TRBJ1-2	16	CASSLQGGRANYGYTF
TRBV7-2	TRBJ2-7	19	CASSLGRTSGRGVSYEQYF
TRBV5-1	TRBJ2-1	16	CASSLSSSGRYDEQFF
TRBV30	TRBJ1-3	15	CAWSVQEDPGRGIYF
TRBV11-2	TRBJ2-7	15	CASSSGLAGPHEQYF
TRBV6-2/TRBV6-3	TRBJ1-2	14	CASSYGDRGNGYTF
TRBV19	TRBJ2-2	17	CASSIDPGPRNTGELFF
TRBV13	TRBJ2-3	16	CASSSTSGRVTDTQYF
TRBV7-3	TRBJ2-5	13	CASSLQGAGTQYF
TRBV7-9	TRBJ2-3	14	CASSPGQGTDTQYF
TRBV24-1	TRBJ2-2	14	CATSAEGGTGELFF
TRBV5-1	TRBJ2-1	15	CASSRTGTTYNEQFF
TRBV7-3	TRBJ2-3	16	CASSPTGGASTDTQYF
TRBV29-1	TRBJ1-5	12	CSGGDTNQPQHF
TRBV3-1/TRBV3-2	TRBJ1-2	15	CASSQQGSINYGYTF
TRBV4-1	TRBJ2-7	14	CASSQLAGAFEQYF
TRBV28	TRBJ2-4	12	CASTTGMNIQYF
TRBV28	TRBJ2-1	18	CASSSTSGLRGSYNEQFF
TRBV9	TRBJ1-6	14	CASSDGQGSSPLHF
TRBV27	TRBJ1-5	13	CASSAQGRQPQHF
TRBV5-6	TRBJ1-3	12	CASGRDRNTIYF
TRBV3-1/TRBV3-2	TRBJ2-1	17	CASSQEGGRSYYNEQFF
TRBV7-2	TRBJ1-2	15	CASSSGGAFNYGYTF